This TCR beta chain emerged from a study of T cell repertoires in cytomegalovirus infection. The wider study: Selection of CMV epitopes for the study included recently identified HLA-C-restricted and well-studied HLA-B-restricted ones. Whole-study results and caveats: Summed frequency of shared TCR beta families picked out CMV carriers who also had the relevant HLA. CMV-specific TCR beta clonotypes restricted by HLA-C were the ones dominating the ex vivo response.

Regarding this clonotype: Antigen: not known.

The CDR3 is 15 residues long. Germline loops: CDR1 MNHEY, CDR2 SMNVEV (reference sequence). The V end lost 3 bases, the J end lost 2 bases, and 12 bases lay between the germline ends. TCRdb reprocessed the reads with MiXCR, giving one entry per CDR3 protein. The table has 900,000 to 950,000 distinct CDR3 sequences, roughly 31% seen once. The V and J genes are TRBV27 and TRBJ2-3; D is possibly TRBD2 (5 bases). Sequenced here: cultured CD8+ T cells from PBMCs, sampled from culture after CMV antigen stimulation. This clonotype was sampled from a human donor in good health (CMV status not recorded). Some clones in this sample may be carry-over from other donors' samples. In nucleotides, the CDR3 is TGTGCCAGCAGTTTGCGGGCCAACCCCACAGATACGCAGTATTTT. This gives the protein CASSLRANPTDTQYF.